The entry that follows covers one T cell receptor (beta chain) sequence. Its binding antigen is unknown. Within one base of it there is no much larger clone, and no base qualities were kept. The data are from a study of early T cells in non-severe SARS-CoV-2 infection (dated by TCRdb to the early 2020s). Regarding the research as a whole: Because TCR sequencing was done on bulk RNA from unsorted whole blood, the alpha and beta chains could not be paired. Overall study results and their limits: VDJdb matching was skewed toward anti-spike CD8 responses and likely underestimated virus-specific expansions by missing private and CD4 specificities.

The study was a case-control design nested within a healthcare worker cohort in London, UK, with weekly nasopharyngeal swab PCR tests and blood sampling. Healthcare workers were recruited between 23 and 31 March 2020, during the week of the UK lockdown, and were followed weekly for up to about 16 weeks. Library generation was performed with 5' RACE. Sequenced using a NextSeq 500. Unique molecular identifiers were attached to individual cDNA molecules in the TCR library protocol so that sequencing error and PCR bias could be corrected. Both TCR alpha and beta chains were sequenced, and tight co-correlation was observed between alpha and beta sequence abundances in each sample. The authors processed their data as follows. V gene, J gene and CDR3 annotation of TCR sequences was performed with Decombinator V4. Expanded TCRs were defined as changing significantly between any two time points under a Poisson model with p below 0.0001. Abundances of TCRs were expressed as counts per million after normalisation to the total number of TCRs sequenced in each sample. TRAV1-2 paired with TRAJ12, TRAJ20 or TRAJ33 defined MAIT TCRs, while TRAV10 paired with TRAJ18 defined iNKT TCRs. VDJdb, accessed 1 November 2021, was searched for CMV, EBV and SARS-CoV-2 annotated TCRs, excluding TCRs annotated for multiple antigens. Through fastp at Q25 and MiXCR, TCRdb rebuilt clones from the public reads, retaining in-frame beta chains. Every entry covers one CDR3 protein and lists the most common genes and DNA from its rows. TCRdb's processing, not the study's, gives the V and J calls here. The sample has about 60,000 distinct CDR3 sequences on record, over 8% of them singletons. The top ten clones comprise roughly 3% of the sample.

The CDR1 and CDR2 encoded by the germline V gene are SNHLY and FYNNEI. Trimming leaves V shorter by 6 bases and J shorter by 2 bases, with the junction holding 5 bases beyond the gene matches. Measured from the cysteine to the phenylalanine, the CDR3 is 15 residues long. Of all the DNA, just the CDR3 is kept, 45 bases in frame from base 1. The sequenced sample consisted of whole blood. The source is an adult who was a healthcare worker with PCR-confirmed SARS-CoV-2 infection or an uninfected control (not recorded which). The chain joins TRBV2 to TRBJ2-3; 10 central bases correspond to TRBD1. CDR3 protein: CASRPGQGYTDTQYF. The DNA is TGTGCCAGCAGGCCGGGACAGGGGTACACAGATACGCAGTATTTT.